The clone carrying this T cell receptor (beta chain) was counted at least ten times. As yet, its antigen is unknown. After constant-region reverse-primer amplification, full-length variable regions underwent semi-nested PCR with Nested Universal Primer A. In TCRdb, the 5' RACE reads were re-called with MiXCR into one record per CDR3 protein. The table lists several thousand distinct CDR3 sequences, less than 40% of them singletons. Notes on the study in general: Tumor Tregs overlapped most with tumor, then blood, naive CD4+ cells. The larger cohort examined one V-J beta rearrangement, not whole repertoires.

Memory CD4+ T cells were sorted as CD4+CD45RO+CD25- cells. Germline CDR1 is SEHNR and CDR2 is FQNEAQ (reference sequence). The CDR3 totals 15 residues. Trimming took off 5 bases at V and 2 bases at J, with 14 bases between the two ends. This receptor was taken from a female donor with breast cancer. The rearrangement uses TRBV7-9 and TRBJ2-3; D possibly corresponds to TRBD2 (6 bases). The sample taken for sequencing was tumor-infiltrating memory CD4+ T cells sorted from the breast tumor. Regarding subset: memory CD4+ T cells, CD4+CD45RO+CD25-. The CDR3, as DNA: TGTGCCAGCAGCCCGACTAGACTTTTCACAGATACGCAGTATTTT. Translation: CASSPTRLFTDTQYF. The entire variable domain, with the rest obtained from reference TRBV7-9 and TRBJ2-3, is as follows: DTGVSQNPRHKITKRGQNVTFRCDPISEHNRLYWYRQTLGQGPEFLTYFQNEAQLEKSRLLSDRFSAERPKGSFSTLEIQRTEQGDSAMYLCASSPTRLFTDTQYFGPGTRLTVL.